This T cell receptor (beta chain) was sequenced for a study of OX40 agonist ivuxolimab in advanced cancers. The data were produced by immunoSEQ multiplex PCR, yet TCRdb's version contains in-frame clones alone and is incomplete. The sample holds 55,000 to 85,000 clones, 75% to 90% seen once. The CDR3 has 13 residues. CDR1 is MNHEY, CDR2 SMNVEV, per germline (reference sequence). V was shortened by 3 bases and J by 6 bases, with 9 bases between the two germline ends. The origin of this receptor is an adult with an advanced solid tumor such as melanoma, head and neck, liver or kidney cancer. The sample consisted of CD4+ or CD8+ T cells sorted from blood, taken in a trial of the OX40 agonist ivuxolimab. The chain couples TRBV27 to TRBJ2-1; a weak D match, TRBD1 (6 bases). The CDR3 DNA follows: TGTGCCAGCAGTTTGGGGGCCTTCAATGAGCAGTTCTTC. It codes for CASSLGAFNEQFF.